This T cell receptor (beta chain) was sequenced during a study of radiation and T cells in renal cell carcinoma. General observations from the study: In blood, top tumor clones expanded by 2 weeks, shrinking by 4. Without pretreatment biopsies, baseline tumor clonotype presence was undetermined.

The CDR3 sequence is 16 residues long. Deletions cut 4 bases from V and 1 base from J, with 14 bases between. Germline assignment: CDR1 SGHAT and CDR2 FQNNGV. Measured with immunoSEQ multiplex PCR; TCRdb has only the in-frame clones, and not every one. This sample has 150,000 to 180,000 clones, with roughly 87% found just once. Time point: blood 2 weeks post-SBRT. Specified treatment: 15 Gy SBRT to primary tumor, nephrectomy 4 weeks later. Blood was sampled at baseline, 2 weeks and 4 weeks after SBRT. Comments on this clone: Its specificity is not known.

Specimen: blood, collected from a patient whose treatment included radiotherapy and nephrectomy. The source is a woman in her 50s with renal cell carcinoma. The rearrangement joins TRBV11-2 to TRBJ2-1; D is undetermined. The CDR3 bases are TGTGCCAGCAGCTCCCCCTCCCTGAAATCCTACAATGAGCAGTTCTTC. It codes for CASSSPSLKSYNEQFF.